The source of this TCR beta chain is a study of T cell changes during pregnancy in multiple sclerosis. The repertoire was sequenced with immunoSEQ multiplex PCR; TCRdb's copy has only in-frame clones and lacks some. The sample consists of nearly 60,000 clones, about 90% of them appearing once. After removal of 4 bases from V and 3 bases from J, the junction contained 3 bases not matched to a gene. The CDR3 totals 14 residues. Germline V gene sequence: CDR1 SGHRS, CDR2 YFSETQ. Sequencing used CD4+ T cells from peripheral blood mononuclear cells, obtained after pregnancy. The TCR comes from a female donor in good health, enrolled as a control in a pregnancy study. The V and J genes are TRBV5-1 and TRBJ2-3; 9 bases are shared with TRBD2. The CDR3 loop is CASSMSGGTDTQYF. CDR3 DNA sequence: TGCGCCAGCAGCATGAGCGGGGGGACAGATACGCAGTATTTT.